These 20 T cell receptor beta chains came from one sample sequenced in a study of cytomegalovirus exposure and HLA in healthy donors. This table comes from immunoSEQ multiplex PCR, and its TCRdb copy is limited to in-frame clones, with some not included. Seen here are 65,000 to 80,000 clones, around 94% observed once, and the top ten hold 3.3%. Sequencing input: PBMCs. Every receptor here comes from a woman aged 18 to 35 in good health and CMV-seropositive.

This chain links TRBV6-5 with TRBJ1-5; D is unclear. The CDR3 loop spans 14 amino acids. From germline, CDR1 is MNHEY and CDR2 SVGAGI. Trimming left V 2 bases short and J 6 bases short, with 11 bases between. Here the CDR3 DNA reads TGTGCCAGCAGTTACGAGGCCGGGAGTCAGCCCCAGCATTTT. Protein sequence: CASSYEAGSQPQHF.

This clone showed up just once. This chain uses TRBV29-1 with TRBJ1-2; D gene ambiguous. CDR1 is SQVTM and CDR2 is ANQGSEA in the germline V gene. The V end was cut by 1 base, the J end by 5 bases, with 20 bases between. This CDR3 spans 16 amino acids. CDR3 nucleotides: TGCAGCGTTGAAGGTACCCAGGATTTGTCGATGTATGGCTACACCTTC. Amino acid sequence: CSVEGTQDLSMYGYTF.

This chain uses TRBV29-1 with TRBJ2-1; TRBD2 matches at 9 bases. Per the germline V gene, CDR1 is SQVTM and CDR2 is ANQGSEA. Trimming at V came to 7 bases and at J to 1 base, leaving 5 bases not matched to a gene. This CDR3 is 14 amino acids long. CDR3 DNA sequence: TGCAGCGATACTAGCGGGTGGTCCTACAATGAGCAGTTCTTC. Translating gives CSDTSGWSYNEQFF.

The chain joins TRBV6-6 to TRBJ2-3; the D gene is possibly TRBD1 (6 bases). The V and J ends lost 6 bases and 6 bases respectively, with 13 bases between them. The CDR3 is made up of 13 amino acids. Germline V gene data show CDR1 as MNHNY and CDR2 as SVGAGI (reference sequence). The CDR3 loop reads CASSKQGADTQYF. DNA for the CDR3: TGTGCCAGCAGCAAACAGGGAGCCGATACGCAGTATTTT.

Of note for this clone: Other DNA variants within this sample encode the same CDR3. The CDR3 loop is CASSQDQAGQETQYF. The CDR3 nucleotides are TGCGCCAGCAGCCAAGATCAGGCGGGACAAGAGACCCAGTACTTC. The chain links TRBV4-3 to TRBJ2-5; D perhaps matches TRBD2 (6 bases). The CDR3 is 15 residues long. V lost 0 bases and J 2 bases, leaving 10 bases between the germline ends. Germline-derived CDR1 and CDR2 are LGHNA and YSLEER.

J is TRBJ2-3 and V is TRBV28; possible D gene TRBD2, 5 bases. Germline V CDR1 and CDR2: MDHEN, SYDVKM. Trimming removed 5 bases at V and 6 bases at J, with 18 bases between. The CDR3 sequence is 15 residues long. The CDR3 here is CASSRKRQALDTQYF. In nucleotides, the CDR3 is TGTGCCAGCAGTCGCAAGCGGCAAGCCCTGGATACGCAGTATTTT.

The chain uses TRBV19 and TRBJ2-7; the D gene is possibly TRBD2 (5 bases). From germline, CDR1 is LNHDA and CDR2 SQIVND (reference sequence). The V end lost 5 bases, the J end lost 2 bases, and 7 bases lay between the germline ends. CDR3 length equals 12 residues. The CDR3 sequence is CASSPGTYEQYF. Written as DNA, the CDR3 is TGTGCCAGTAGTCCGGGAACCTACGAGCAGTACTTC.

The V gene is TRBV28, the J gene TRBJ1-1; 7 positions agree with TRBD1. Germline V CDR1 and CDR2: MDHEN, SYDVKM. The junction had 5 bases not matched to a gene; V was cut back by 3 bases and J by 1 base. The CDR3 has 15 amino acids. In nucleotides, the CDR3 is TGTGCCAGCAGTTTCCTGACAGGGTGGAACACTGAAGCTTTCTTT. Its translation is CASSFLTGWNTEAFF.

This clone has a single count. The chain recombines TRBV5-1 with TRBJ2-2, with 8 nucleotides matching TRBD1. The J segment lost 1 base and the V segment lost 4 bases, leaving 3 bases of the junction unmatched. CDR1 SGHRS and CDR2 YFSETQ come from the germline V gene. This CDR3 has 15 amino acids. The CDR3 sequence: CASSPGTGNTGELFF. CDR3 sequence (DNA): TGCGCCAGCAGCCCCGGGACAGGGAACACCGGGGAGCTGTTTTTT.

This chain connects TRBV29-1 to TRBJ2-5, with 8 bases aligning to TRBD1. V shed 1 base, J shed 0 bases, and the junction held 1 base outside the gene matches. The CDR3 is made up of 14 amino acids. Germline-derived CDR1 and CDR2 are SQVTM and ANQGSEA. In DNA, the CDR3 is TGCAGCGTTGAAGGGACAGGGAACCAAGAGACCCAGTACTTC. Protein: CSVEGTGNQETQYF.

The chain has TRBV9 and TRBJ2-1; D is possibly TRBD1 (5 bases). Germline V gene data show CDR1 as SGDLS and CDR2 as YYNGEE. Trimming left V 0 bases short and J 2 bases short, with 9 bases between. The CDR3 is 15 amino acids. The CDR3 spells CASSVAGPAYNEQFF. Written as DNA, the CDR3 is TGTGCCAGCAGCGTAGCAGGGCCCGCCTACAATGAGCAGTTCTTC.

The chain links TRBV13 to TRBJ2-1; no clear D. This CDR3 is built from 15 residues. V was trimmed by 0 bases and J by 1 base, leaving 7 bases between them. CDR1 is PRHDT and CDR2 is FYEKMQ in the germline V gene (reference sequence). DNA for the CDR3: TGTGCCAGCAGCTTAGGCAGGTGGTCCTACAATGAGCAGTTCTTC. Translated, it gives CASSLGRWSYNEQFF.

This chain connects TRBV9 to TRBJ1-1; D call uncertain. Germline CDR1 SGDLS, CDR2 YYNGEE. V lost 0 bases and J 11 bases, leaving 11 bases between the germline ends. The CDR3 has 12 amino acids. The CDR3 sequence: CASSVDSREAFF. The CDR3 coding sequence is TGTGCCAGCAGCGTAGACAGCCGTGAGGCTTTCTTT.

V gene TRBV19 combines with J gene TRBJ1-5; D is possibly TRBD1 (5 bases). The CDR3 sequence is 13 residues long. The germline CDR1 and CDR2 sequences are LNHDA and SQIVND (reference sequence). The germline V and J ends were trimmed by 9 bases and 6 bases, with 15 bases remaining between them. The CDR3 region is CASRQSLGQPQHF. CDR3 nucleotides: TGTGCCAGCAGACAGTCGTTAGGTCAGCCCCAGCATTTT.

V gene TRBV6-1 combines with J gene TRBJ1-5; D is unclear. Germline V gene data show CDR1 as MNHNS and CDR2 as SASEGT. The V end was cut by 6 bases, the J end by 4 bases, with 13 bases between. This CDR3 comprises 14 residues. CDR3 loop: CASRLRGFNQPQHF. The CDR3 nucleotides are TGTGCCAGCAGGCTACGGGGTTTTAATCAGCCCCAGCATTTT.

V is TRBV28 and J is TRBJ2-2; D call uncertain. CDR3 length equals 16 residues. CDR1 is MDHEN, CDR2 SYDVKM, per germline. Trimming took 5 bases from V and 0 from J, leaving 13 bases between them. This CDR3 reads CASSKTQPSNTGELFF. CDR3 DNA: TGTGCCAGCAGTAAGACACAACCTTCGAACACCGGGGAGCTGTTTTTT. The variable domain in full, with the rest retrieved from reference TRBV28 and TRBJ2-2, is DVKVTQSSRYLVKRTGEKVFLECVQDMDHENMFWYRQDPGLGLRLIYFSYDVKMKEKGDIPEGYSVSREKKERFSLILESASTNQTSMYLCASSKTQPSNTGELFFGEGSRLTVL.

The chain carries TRBV7-9 and TRBJ1-1; a possible D gene is TRBD1 (6 bases). Trimming removed 6 bases at V and 4 bases at J, with 12 bases between. The length of the CDR3 is 13 residues. The germline gives CDR1 SEHNR, CDR2 FQNEAQ (reference sequence). The CDR3 DNA reads as TGTGCCAGCAGTCGTGGACAGAGCACTGAAGCTTTCTTT. Translation gives CASSRGQSTEAFF.

CDR3 amino acids: CASSLVYSGGSTDTQYF. The CDR3, as DNA: TGCGCCAGCAGCTTGGTTTACAGCGGGGGGAGCACAGATACGCAGTATTTT. V gene TRBV5-1 combines with J gene TRBJ2-3; 9 positions agree with TRBD2. CDR3 length: 17 amino acids. The ends lost 0 bases at V and 0 bases at J; junction bases unmatched: 5. Germline V CDR1 and CDR2: SGHRS, YFSETQ.

CDR3 amino acids: CASSVLSIGTNTGELFF. The DNA of the CDR3 is TGCGCCAGCAGCGTACTCTCCATCGGGACGAACACCGGGGAGCTGTTTTTT. This sequence joins TRBV5-1 and TRBJ2-2, with D maybe TRBD2 (5 bases). Per germline, CDR1 SGHRS and CDR2 YFSETQ. V dropped 4 bases and J dropped 0 bases, with 16 bases sitting between them. This CDR3 has 17 residues.

This chain joins TRBV27 and TRBJ2-1, with TRBD1 matching 7 bases. Germline CDR1 reads MNHEY; CDR2 reads SMNVEV (reference sequence). This CDR3 spans 14 amino acids. The V segment lost 2 bases and the J segment 7 bases; nucleotides outside the gene matches: 5. The CDR3 sequence: CASSLRDSRNEQFF. In DNA, the CDR3 is TGTGCCAGCAGTTTACGGGACAGTCGAAATGAGCAGTTCTTC.